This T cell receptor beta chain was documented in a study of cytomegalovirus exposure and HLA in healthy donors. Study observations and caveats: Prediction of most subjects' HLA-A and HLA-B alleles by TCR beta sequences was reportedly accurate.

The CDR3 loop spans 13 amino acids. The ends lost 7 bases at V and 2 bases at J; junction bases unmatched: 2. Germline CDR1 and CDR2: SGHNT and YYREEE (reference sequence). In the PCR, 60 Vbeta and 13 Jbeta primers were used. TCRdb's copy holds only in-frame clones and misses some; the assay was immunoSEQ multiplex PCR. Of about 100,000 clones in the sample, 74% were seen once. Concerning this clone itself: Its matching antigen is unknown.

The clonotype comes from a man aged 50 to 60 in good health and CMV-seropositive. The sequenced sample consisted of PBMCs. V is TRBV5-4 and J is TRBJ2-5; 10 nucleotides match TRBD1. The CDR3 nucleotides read TGTGCCAGCTGGGACAGGGGTCAAGAGACCCAGTACTTC. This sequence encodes CASWDRGQETQYF. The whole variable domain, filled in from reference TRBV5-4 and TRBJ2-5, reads ETGVTQSPTHLIKTRGQQVTLRCSSQSGHNTVSWYQQALGQGPQFIFQYYREEENGRGNFPPRFSGLQFPNYSSELNVNALELDDSALYLCASWDRGQETQYFGPGTRLLVL.